This is a list of T cell receptor beta chains from one sample in a study of CD8 T cells in ankylosing spondylitis. Via MiXCR, TCRdb re-called the 5' RACE reads, giving one row per CDR3 protein. The sample includes around 770,000 distinct CDR3 sequences, under 20% of them seen just once. Specimen: blood, either unsorted or a sorted T cell fraction (not recorded which). The receptors originated from a male donor with ankylosing spondylitis. CDR3s include the opening cysteine and the closing phenylalanine or tryptophan. Each record gives: CDR3 DNA, CDR3 protein, D gene, V gene, J gene, clone size. D genes are given only for firm matches. Expanded clones are given a class, and other clones once, few, many or no size at all.

TGTGCCAGCCGTCGGGGGACAGGGGAGCTGTTTTTT,CASRRGTGELFF,.,TRBV12-3/TRBV12-4,TRBJ2-2,many
TGTGCCAGCAGTCAGCGGGGGGGGCAGCGCACTGAAGCTTTCTTT,CASSQRGGQRTEAFF,.,TRBV2,TRBJ1-1,.
TGTGCCAGCAGCTTGGGGGAGACAACTAATGAAAAACTGTTTTTT,CASSLGETTNEKLFF,.,TRBV7-9,TRBJ1-4,.
TGCAGTGCTAGAGCGACGGGTGCCTCCCGCGGAGGGGAGCTGTTTTTT,CSARATGASRGGELFF,.,TRBV20-1,TRBJ2-2,many
TGTGCCAGCACTCAAAGACAGGGAAGCAATCAGCCCCAGCATTTT,CASTQRQGSNQPQHF,TRBD1,TRBV28,TRBJ1-5,few
TGTGCCAGCAGCCAAGGCCTCACAGGACAACAGGTCCGGACTTTCTTT,CASSQGLTGQQVRTFF,.,TRBV3-1,TRBJ1-1,few
TGTGCCACCAGTGATTCGGCGAGGTCCTACGAGCAGTACTTC,CATSDSARSYEQYF,.,TRBV24-1,TRBJ2-7,.
TGCAGCGTTATAAAGGGGGAAAAACTGTTTTTT,CSVIKGEKLFF,.,TRBV29-1,TRBJ1-4,.
TGTGCCAGCAGCCCCTACGGGGGACCCGGGGCTGAAGCTTTCTTT,CASSPYGGPGAEAFF,.,TRBV7-9,TRBJ1-1,few
TGTGCCAGCAGCTTTGGTGGTGGACTAGTGGGCGCCATCAACTACAATGAGCAGTTCTTC,CASSFGGGLVGAINYNEQFF,TRBD2,TRBV5-4,TRBJ2-1,few
TGTGCCAGCGCGCGCGGGGGTGGAGGAGATGGCTACACCTTC,CASARGGGGDGYTF,.,TRBV12-3/TRBV12-4,TRBJ1-2,.
TGTGCCAGCAGAAGACACAGGGGGCCCGTTAGCACCGGGGAGCTGTTTTTT,CASRRHRGPVSTGELFF,TRBD1,TRBV12-3/TRBV12-4,TRBJ2-2,.
TGTGCCAGCAGCTTCCCCGGGGCGGAGACCCAGTACTTC,CASSFPGAETQYF,.,TRBV5-6,TRBJ2-5,.
TGCGCCACCACTACAGGGGCGGAGGACACTGAAGCTTTCTTT,CATTTGAEDTEAFF,TRBD1,TRBV23-1,TRBJ1-1,.
TGCGCCAGCAGCCCGGGACTGCTCACCGGGGAGCTGTTTTTT,CASSPGLLTGELFF,.,TRBV4-3,TRBJ2-2,.
TGTGCCAGCCGGGCGGCTACTAATGAAAAACTGTTTTTT,CASRAATNEKLFF,.,TRBV25-1,TRBJ1-4,.
TGTGCCAGCAGCCAACGGGGGACAGGAGGGAATCAGCCCCAGCATTTT,CASSQRGTGGNQPQHF,TRBD1,TRBV3-1,TRBJ1-5,.
TGTGCCAGCAGCCAAGGTTCTGAGCAGTTCTTC,CASSQGSEQFF,.,TRBV3-1,TRBJ2-1,.
TGTGCCAGCAGTTTAGGGACTAGCGGTATCACAGATACGCAGTATTTT,CASSLGTSGITDTQYF,TRBD2,TRBV12-3/TRBV12-4,TRBJ2-3,many
TGCGCCAGCAGCTTGGTCACAGGTGTTAACTATGGCTACACCTTC,CASSLVTGVNYGYTF,.,TRBV5-1,TRBJ1-2,few
TGTGCCAGCAGTCCCGAAAGTGGTCATAAGTTCTTC,CASSPESGHKFF,.,TRBV27,TRBJ2-1,.
TGCAGTGCTCACACGAGCAAGACCTACGAGCAGTACTTC,CSAHTSKTYEQYF,.,TRBV20-1,TRBJ2-7,once
TGCGCCTCTCCCGAGAGGTCTGGGGCCAACGTCCTGACTTTC,CASPERSGANVLTF,.,TRBV5-1,TRBJ2-6,.
TGTGCCACCAGCAGAGATCTGGGGGTAGGAAACACCATATATTTT,CATSRDLGVGNTIYF,.,TRBV15,TRBJ1-3,.
TGTGCCAGCACACTCTCGGGAGCTTATAATTCACCCCTCCACTTT,CASTLSGAYNSPLHF,.,TRBV27,TRBJ1-6,.
TGTGCCAGCACGTTTAGAGTGGGGACTGAAGCTTTCTTT,CASTFRVGTEAFF,.,TRBV12-3/TRBV12-4,TRBJ1-1,many
TGTGCCAGCAGCAGGACTAGCGGGAGCTATTCCTCCTACAATGAGCAGTTCTTC,CASSRTSGSYSSYNEQFF,TRBD2,TRBV7-3,TRBJ2-1,many
TGCAGTGCTAGAGATGGCGGGCGGAGCACAGATACGCAGTATTTT,CSARDGGRSTDTQYF,.,TRBV20-1,TRBJ2-3,few
TGTGCCATCACCCCACGGACAGGGGACTCCTACGAGCAGTACTTC,CAITPRTGDSYEQYF,TRBD1,TRBV10-3,TRBJ2-7,few
TGTGCCAGCAGTAGACTAGCGGGAGAGGGTCCGGGCTCCTACGAGCAGTACTTC,CASSRLAGEGPGSYEQYF,TRBD2,TRBV11-1,TRBJ2-7,.
TGCGCCAGCAGCTTGGAGGTAGGGGTGGGTTCCTACGAGCAGTACTTC,CASSLEVGVGSYEQYF,.,TRBV5-1,TRBJ2-7,.
TGCAGCGTTGAAGCGGAAGTAGAGCAGTTCTTC,CSVEAEVEQFF,.,TRBV29-1,TRBJ2-1,few
TGTGCCAGCAGTAACGGACAGGCGAACTATGGCTACACCTTC,CASSNGQANYGYTF,TRBD1,TRBV6-5,TRBJ1-2,few
TGCAGTGCTAGCCTAGAGACAGAGCAGTTCTTC,CSASLETEQFF,.,TRBV20-1,TRBJ2-1,.
TGTGCCAGCACCAAAAAAGGGACTTGCAGGTCAATCTATCAGCCCCAGCATTTT,CASTKKGTCRSIYQPQHF,.,TRBV7-3,TRBJ1-5,.
TGTGCCAGCAGCCAAAAACTAGCGGGAGTCGGGAATGAGCAGTTCTTC,CASSQKLAGVGNEQFF,TRBD2,TRBV4-2,TRBJ2-1,.
TGTGCCAGCAGCTTAGGGCTCGGGGGGGTGCAGTTCTTC,CASSLGLGGVQFF,TRBD2,TRBV7-9,TRBJ2-1,few
TGCGCCAGCAGCTTGGGGGACAGCCGAATTAATGGCTACACCTTC,CASSLGDSRINGYTF,TRBD1,TRBV5-1,TRBJ1-2,many
TGTGCCAGCAGCCAATGGTTGGGACTAGCGGGAACTCAAGAGACCCAGTACTTC,CASSQWLGLAGTQETQYF,TRBD2,TRBV3-1,TRBJ2-5,.
TGTGCCAGCCACAGGTTGGGCCTTACTAGCGGCGGTGAGCAGTTCTTC,CASHRLGLTSGGEQFF,TRBD2,TRBV6-1,TRBJ2-1,few
TGTGCCAGCAGTTTCGTCGCCGACTACGAGCAGTACTTC,CASSFVADYEQYF,.,TRBV12-3/TRBV12-4,TRBJ2-7,.
TGTGCCAGCAGCTTGTCTAGCGGTCCCTACAATGAGCAGTTCTTC,CASSLSSGPYNEQFF,TRBD2,TRBV7-3,TRBJ2-1,many
TGCGCCAGCAGCTTGGGCGCTACGACAGGGATGGAGACCCAGTACTTC,CASSLGATTGMETQYF,TRBD1,TRBV5-1,TRBJ2-5,few
TGTGCCAGCAGCCAAGATCGTGCGAATTCACCCCTCCACTTT,CASSQDRANSPLHF,.,TRBV4-2,TRBJ1-6,few
TGCGCCAGCAGCCAACGAGCTACAACTAGCACAGATACGCAGTATTTT,CASSQRATTSTDTQYF,.,TRBV4-1,TRBJ2-3,.
TGTGCCAGCAGCCTTAACACAGGTATAAAGTACTTC,CASSLNTGIKYF,.,TRBV12-3/TRBV12-4,TRBJ2-7,many
TGCGCCAGCAGCTACCTGGGTTGGGGGGACCCGACAAACACAGATACGCAGTATTTT,CASSYLGWGDPTNTDTQYF,.,TRBV4-1,TRBJ2-3,.
TGTGCCAGCAGCCCCGGACAGGGACCCACTGAAGCTTTCTTT,CASSPGQGPTEAFF,TRBD1,TRBV12-3/TRBV12-4,TRBJ1-1,.
TGTGCCAGCAGCTTTCAGGGGCGGGGTTGGGAGACCCAGTACTTC,CASSFQGRGWETQYF,.,TRBV7-3,TRBJ2-5,.
TGTGCCAGCAGCTGGACAGGGTCGGGAGAGACCCAGTACTTC,CASSWTGSGETQYF,TRBD1,TRBV7-9,TRBJ2-5,.
TGCGCCAGCAGCTCCACGACAGGGGCCAACGTCCTGACTTTC,CASSSTTGANVLTF,.,TRBV5-1,TRBJ2-6,many
TGTGCCAGCAGCCACCGGGACGATTACGAGCAGTACTTC,CASSHRDDYEQYF,.,TRBV7-6,TRBJ2-7,.
TGTGCCAGCAGCCAAGCCTCTGAAGCTTTCTTT,CASSQASEAFF,.,TRBV3-1,TRBJ1-1,few
TGTGCCAGCAGTTTGAGGGGTGGCCTACAAGAGACCCAGTACTTC,CASSLRGGLQETQYF,.,TRBV28,TRBJ2-5,few
TGTGCCAGCCCCGGGACGGCGAACACCGGGGAGCTGTTTTTT,CASPGTANTGELFF,.,TRBV6-1,TRBJ2-2,.
TGCGCCAGCAGCTTGGTTAGCGGGGGGGCCCATGAGCAGTTCTTC,CASSLVSGGAHEQFF,TRBD2,TRBV5-1,TRBJ2-1,.
TGTGCCAGCAGTCAGATGGGGACGAGGGCTTTCTTT,CASSQMGTRAFF,.,TRBV7-2,TRBJ1-1,.
TGTGCCAGCAGCTCCTCGGGACTAGTGAGGGATGAGCAGTTCTTC,CASSSSGLVRDEQFF,TRBD2,TRBV7-2,TRBJ2-1,few
TGTGCCAGCAGTTACGGGAACTATGGCTACACCTTC,CASSYGNYGYTF,.,TRBV27,TRBJ1-2,.
TGTGCCAGCAGCTTGGTGGTTAATCAGCCCCAGCATTTT,CASSLVVNQPQHF,.,TRBV5-5,TRBJ1-5,.